Listed below are T cell receptor beta chains from one sample, sequenced in a study of T-cell reconstitution after alpha-beta-depleted transplantation in children. TCRdb reanalysed the PCR reads using MiXCR and keeps one entry per CDR3 protein. The sample yields about 460,000 distinct CDR3 sequences, 8% to 11% seen once. The source material was PBMCs, sampled before TCRalphabeta/CD19-depleted stem cell transplant. Receptors originate from a child aged 2-15 years with inherited bone marrow failure, due to receive a stem cell transplant. CDR3s include the opening cysteine and the closing phenylalanine or tryptophan. D genes are given only for firm matches. The listing skips clone size in some rows; elsewhere it reads once, few, many or a size class.

j_call: TRBJ2-2; d_call: .; v_call: TRBV20-1; clone_size: .; cdr3_aa: CSASFAGTTGELFF; cdr3_nt: TGCAGTGCTAGCTTCGCCGGGACCACCGGGGAGCTGTTTTTT
j_call: TRBJ2-7; d_call: .; v_call: TRBV6-2/TRBV6-3; clone_size: few; cdr3_aa: CASRPGVRYEQYF; cdr3_nt: TGTGCCAGCAGACCAGGGGTAAGGTACGAGCAGTACTTC
j_call: TRBJ2-1; d_call: .; v_call: TRBV20-1; clone_size: many; cdr3_aa: CSARGAGPNNEQFF; cdr3_nt: TGCAGTGCTAGAGGGGCGGGGCCTAACAATGAGCAGTTCTTC
j_call: TRBJ2-1; d_call: .; v_call: TRBV5-1; clone_size: many; cdr3_aa: CASSHDRILYNEQFF; cdr3_nt: TGCGCCAGCAGCCATGATAGGATTTTGTACAATGAGCAGTTCTTC
j_call: TRBJ2-7; d_call: .; v_call: TRBV10-3; clone_size: many; cdr3_aa: CAISAGDPYEQYF; cdr3_nt: TGTGCCATCAGTGCAGGGGACCCGTACGAGCAGTACTTC
j_call: TRBJ2-5; d_call: .; v_call: TRBV20-1; clone_size: many; cdr3_aa: CSATRTVTLEETQYF; cdr3_nt: TGCAGTGCTACTCGGACTGTGACCTTGGAAGAGACCCAGTACTTC
j_call: TRBJ2-5; d_call: .; v_call: TRBV20-1; clone_size: many; cdr3_aa: CSREGPGETQYF; cdr3_nt: TGCAGTCGTGAGGGACCAGGGGAGACCCAGTACTTC
j_call: TRBJ2-1; d_call: .; v_call: TRBV10-3; clone_size: many; cdr3_aa: CAISESIRGRRGNNEQFF; cdr3_nt: TGTGCCATCAGTGAGTCGATAAGGGGGAGAAGGGGGAACAATGAGCAGTTCTTC
j_call: TRBJ2-3; d_call: TRBD2; v_call: TRBV20-1; clone_size: many; cdr3_aa: CSARDPGTRQYF; cdr3_nt: TGCAGTGCTAGAGACCCCGGGACTAGACAGTATTTT
j_call: TRBJ2-1; d_call: .; v_call: TRBV15; clone_size: many; cdr3_aa: CATSVGLLSSYNEQFF; cdr3_nt: TGTGCCACCAGCGTGGGACTTCTGAGCTCCTACAATGAGCAGTTCTTC
j_call: TRBJ2-7; d_call: .; v_call: TRBV7-2; clone_size: .; cdr3_aa: CASSEIQFFYGQYF; cdr3_nt: TGTGCCAGCAGCGAGATACAGTTCTTCTACGGGCAGTACTTC
j_call: TRBJ2-7; d_call: TRBD1; v_call: TRBV12-3/TRBV12-4; clone_size: many; cdr3_aa: CASSLLTGTGSPEQYF; cdr3_nt: TGTGCCAGCAGTCTCCTAACCGGGACAGGGTCTCCTGAGCAGTACTTC
j_call: TRBJ2-1; d_call: .; v_call: TRBV12-3/TRBV12-4; clone_size: many; cdr3_aa: CASSYTDNEQFF; cdr3_nt: TGTGCCAGCAGTTACACCGACAATGAGCAGTTCTTC
j_call: TRBJ2-3; d_call: .; v_call: TRBV5-1; clone_size: many; cdr3_aa: CASSLTSPRGTDTQYF; cdr3_nt: TGCGCCAGCAGCTTGACCTCCCCCCGGGGCACAGATACGCAGTATTTT
j_call: TRBJ1-4; d_call: TRBD1; v_call: TRBV18; clone_size: few; cdr3_aa: CASSPTTGATNEKLFF; cdr3_nt: TGTGCCAGCTCACCGACGACAGGGGCAACTAATGAAAAACTGTTTTTT
j_call: TRBJ2-1; d_call: TRBD2; v_call: TRBV5-6; clone_size: .; cdr3_aa: CASSAGAGGPDEQFF; cdr3_nt: TGTGCCAGCAGCGCCGGTGCGGGAGGGCCTGATGAGCAGTTCTTC
j_call: TRBJ2-1; d_call: TRBD2; v_call: TRBV5-1; clone_size: many; cdr3_aa: CASSLGLAVYEQFF; cdr3_nt: TGCGCCAGCAGCTTGGGACTAGCCGTCTATGAGCAGTTCTTC
j_call: TRBJ1-4; d_call: .; v_call: TRBV15; clone_size: many; cdr3_aa: CATSRAAGPTEKLFF; cdr3_nt: TGTGCCACCAGCAGAGCGGCAGGGCCGACGGAAAAACTGTTTTTT
j_call: TRBJ2-3; d_call: .; v_call: TRBV19; clone_size: .; cdr3_aa: CASSNRPVSTDTQYF; cdr3_nt: TGTGCCAGTAGTAATCGGCCAGTGAGCACAGATACGCAGTATTTT
j_call: TRBJ2-3; d_call: .; v_call: TRBV29-1; clone_size: .; cdr3_aa: CSVEDGPDTQYF; cdr3_nt: TGCAGCGTTGAAGACGGCCCAGATACGCAGTATTTT
j_call: TRBJ2-7; d_call: TRBD2; v_call: TRBV6-5; clone_size: .; cdr3_aa: CASSYQTSGSYEQYF; cdr3_nt: TGTGCCAGCAGTTACCAAACTAGCGGGTCTTACGAGCAGTACTTC
j_call: TRBJ1-2; d_call: .; v_call: TRBV4-3; clone_size: many; cdr3_aa: CASSQDLAGHPTNYGYTF; cdr3_nt: TGCGCCAGCAGCCAAGATTTAGCGGGACACCCGACTAACTATGGCTACACCTTC
j_call: TRBJ2-1; d_call: .; v_call: TRBV20-1; clone_size: .; cdr3_aa: CSARVAEPYNEQFF; cdr3_nt: TGCAGTGCTAGAGTAGCGGAACCCTACAATGAGCAGTTCTTC
j_call: TRBJ2-7; d_call: .; v_call: TRBV27; clone_size: many; cdr3_aa: CASSFSHSYEQYF; cdr3_nt: TGTGCCAGCAGTTTTTCCCATTCCTACGAGCAGTACTTC
j_call: TRBJ2-7; d_call: TRBD2; v_call: TRBV28; clone_size: many; cdr3_aa: CASTWGGAYEQYF; cdr3_nt: TGTGCCAGCACCTGGGGGGGGGCCTACGAGCAGTACTTC
j_call: TRBJ2-1; d_call: TRBD2; v_call: TRBV12-3/TRBV12-4; clone_size: many; cdr3_aa: CTTLASGNHEQFF; cdr3_nt: TGTACCACCTTGGCTAGCGGGAACCATGAGCAGTTCTTC
j_call: TRBJ2-5; d_call: .; v_call: TRBV20-1; clone_size: many; cdr3_aa: CSARPGLQETQYF; cdr3_nt: TGCAGTGCTAGGCCCGGGCTCCAAGAGACCCAGTACTTC
j_call: TRBJ1-1; d_call: .; v_call: TRBV7-9; clone_size: many; cdr3_aa: CASSLGSYLVAFF; cdr3_nt: TGTGCCAGCAGCTTGGGGAGTTATCTGGTAGCTTTCTTT